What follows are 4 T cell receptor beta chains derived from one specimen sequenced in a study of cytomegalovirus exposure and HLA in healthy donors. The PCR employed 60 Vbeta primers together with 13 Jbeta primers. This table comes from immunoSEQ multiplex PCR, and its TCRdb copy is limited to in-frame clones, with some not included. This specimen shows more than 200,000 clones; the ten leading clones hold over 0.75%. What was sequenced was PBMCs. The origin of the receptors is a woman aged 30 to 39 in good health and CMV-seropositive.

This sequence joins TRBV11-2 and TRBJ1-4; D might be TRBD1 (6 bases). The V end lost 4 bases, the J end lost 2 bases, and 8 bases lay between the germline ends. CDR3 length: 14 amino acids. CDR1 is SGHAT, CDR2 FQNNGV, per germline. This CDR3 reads CASSSQGTNEKLFF. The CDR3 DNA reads TGTGCCAGCAGCTCACAGGGTACTAATGAAAAACTGTTTTTT.

CDR3 coding DNA: TGTGCCAGCAGAGCTACAGGGCTCAGCGAGCAGTACTTC. Translation: CASRATGLSEQYF. This chain joins TRBV27 and TRBJ2-7; possible D gene TRBD1, 6 bases. The CDR3 is 13 residues long. Germline CDR1 MNHEY, CDR2 SMNVEV (reference sequence). V was pared by 6 bases and J by 6 bases, with 15 bases between.

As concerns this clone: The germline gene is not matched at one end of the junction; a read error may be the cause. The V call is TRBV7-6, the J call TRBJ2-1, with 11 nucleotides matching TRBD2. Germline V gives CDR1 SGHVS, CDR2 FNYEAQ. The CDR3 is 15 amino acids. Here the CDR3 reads CASSLVAGGQGEQLF. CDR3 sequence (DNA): TGTGCCAGCAGCTTAGTAGCGGGGGGGCAGGGTGAGCAGCTCTTC.

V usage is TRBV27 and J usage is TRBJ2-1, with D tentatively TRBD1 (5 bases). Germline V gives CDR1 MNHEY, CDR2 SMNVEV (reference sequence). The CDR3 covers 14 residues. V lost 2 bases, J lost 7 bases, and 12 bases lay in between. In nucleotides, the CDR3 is TGTGCCAGCAGTTTAAACGGACCAGGGAATGAGCAGTTCTTC. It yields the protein CASSLNGPGNEQFF.